The source of this TCR beta chain is a study of T cells after yellow fever vaccination. At the level of the study: The authors prepared low-cell-number fractions using SMART-Seq v4 Ultra Low Input.

TCRdb used MiXCR to reprocess the 5' RACE reads, holding one entry per CDR3 protein. The table shows some 600,000 distinct CDR3 sequences, with 10% to 15% occurring only once. This CDR3 region has 18 residues. CDR1 LGHNA and CDR2 YNFKEQ come from the germline V gene. V dropped 1 base and J dropped 1; count of bases not matched to a gene: 6. This sequence joins TRBV4-2 and TRBJ2-1, with 11 positions matching TRBD2. The sequencing here drew on PBMCs, taken on the day of the yellow fever booster vaccination. The receptor's source is a man younger than 40 who received the YFV17D yellow fever vaccine. Here the CDR3 DNA reads TGTGCCAGCAGCCAAGGTAGCGGGAGGGCCGGGTCCTACAATGAGCAGTTCTTC. It specifies CASSQGSGRAGSYNEQFF.